The T cell receptor (beta chain) under discussion was sequenced for a study of T cell repertoires in cytomegalovirus infection. Turning to the study itself: Both recently identified HLA-C-restricted and well-studied HLA-B-restricted CMV epitopes were used in the study. CMV infection plus the matching HLA type was flagged by public TCR beta signatures.

MiXCR, run by TCRdb on the reads, gives a single entry per CDR3 protein. Here the sample spans 300,000 to 400,000 distinct CDR3 sequences, under 35% being singletons. This clonotype was counted only a few times. Its specificity is unknown. V was cut by 6 bases and J by 3 bases, with 20 bases left in between. This CDR3 region has 15 residues. Per the germline V gene, CDR1 is DFQATT and CDR2 is SNEGSKA (reference sequence). Specimen: cultured PBMCs, collected from culture after CMV antigen stimulation. The sequence came from a human donor in good health (CMV status not recorded). Some clones in this sample may be carry-over from other donors' samples. V gene TRBV20-1 combines with J gene TRBJ1-1, with no clear D. The CDR3 bases are TGCAGTGCAAGAAAGTCTGGGAGACAAGACACTGAAGCTTTCTTT. Protein product: CSARKSGRQDTEAFF.